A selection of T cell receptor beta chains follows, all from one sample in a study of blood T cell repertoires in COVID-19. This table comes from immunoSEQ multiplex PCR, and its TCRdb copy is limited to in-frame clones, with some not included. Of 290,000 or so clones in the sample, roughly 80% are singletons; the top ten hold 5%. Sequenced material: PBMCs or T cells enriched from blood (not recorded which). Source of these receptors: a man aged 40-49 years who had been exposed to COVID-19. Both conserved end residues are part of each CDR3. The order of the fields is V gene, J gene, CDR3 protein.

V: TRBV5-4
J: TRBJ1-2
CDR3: CASRPTGGGYGYTF

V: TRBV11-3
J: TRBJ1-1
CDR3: CASSLWMGLGAFF

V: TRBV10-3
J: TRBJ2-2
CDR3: CAISKRELGLAGVKGNTGELFF

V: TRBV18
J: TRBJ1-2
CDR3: CASKLGTGRGYTF

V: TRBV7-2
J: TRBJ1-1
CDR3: CASSFRTEAFF

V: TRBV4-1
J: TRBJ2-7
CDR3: CASSQYAPGGNEQYF

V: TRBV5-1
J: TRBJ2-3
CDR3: CASSLFGTGEVAQYF

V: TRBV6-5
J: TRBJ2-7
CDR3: CASSAIDSGYEQYF

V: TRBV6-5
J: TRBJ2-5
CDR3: CASSRGGAQTQYF

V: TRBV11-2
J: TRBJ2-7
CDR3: CASSFEGTYEQYF

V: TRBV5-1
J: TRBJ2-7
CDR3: CASSSPFRGSYEQYF

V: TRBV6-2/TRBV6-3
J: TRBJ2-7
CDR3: CASSYDGGTQYF

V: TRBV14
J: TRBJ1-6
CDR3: CASSVQAVLPLHF

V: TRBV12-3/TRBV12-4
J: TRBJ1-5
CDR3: CASSQTGGQPQHF

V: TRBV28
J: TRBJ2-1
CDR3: CASGTSGSQGGNEQFF

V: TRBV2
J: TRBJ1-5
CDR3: CASSYYSNQPQHF

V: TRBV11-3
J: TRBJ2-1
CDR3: CASSLSPSGYQFF

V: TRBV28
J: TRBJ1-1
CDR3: CASEDSENTEAFF

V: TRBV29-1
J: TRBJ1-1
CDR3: CSVHTRVIGSAFF

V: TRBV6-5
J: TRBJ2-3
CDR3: CASSNSVSDTQYF

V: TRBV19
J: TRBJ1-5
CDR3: CASSYNINQPQHF

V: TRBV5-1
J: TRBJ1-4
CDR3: CASKDRPATNEKLFF

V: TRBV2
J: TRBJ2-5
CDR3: CASSVGQKETQYF

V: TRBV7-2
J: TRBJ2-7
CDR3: CASSKEGATYHEQYF

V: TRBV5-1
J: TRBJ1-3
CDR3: CASSFDTLNSGNTIYF

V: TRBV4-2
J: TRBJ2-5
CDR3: CASSSTGQGAETQYF

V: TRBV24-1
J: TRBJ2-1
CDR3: CATQAGGINEQFF

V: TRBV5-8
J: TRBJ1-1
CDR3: CASTLGGGWETEAFF

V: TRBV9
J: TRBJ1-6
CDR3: CASSVGRTGGAYNSPLHF

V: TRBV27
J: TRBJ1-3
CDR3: CASSFQASPGNTIYF

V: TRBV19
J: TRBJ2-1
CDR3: CATSKNYYGYNEQFF

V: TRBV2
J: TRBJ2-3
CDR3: CASSHRGRGTDTQYF

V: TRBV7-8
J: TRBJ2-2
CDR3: CASRGGRPPGLFF

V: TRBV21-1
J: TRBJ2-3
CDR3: CASSKTAEQKTTDTQYF

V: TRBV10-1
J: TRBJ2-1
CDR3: CASSTRLAGGGGSYNEQFF

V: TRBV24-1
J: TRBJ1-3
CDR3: CATSPGTAEVIYF

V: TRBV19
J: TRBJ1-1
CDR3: CASSTSRGARGTEAFF

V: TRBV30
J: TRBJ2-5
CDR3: CAWSVYDREETQYF

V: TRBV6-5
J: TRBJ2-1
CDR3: CASSRRQGEQFF

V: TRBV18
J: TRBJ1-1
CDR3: CASSPRRVAFF

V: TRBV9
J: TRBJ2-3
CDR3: CASSHGTSGSARATDTQYF

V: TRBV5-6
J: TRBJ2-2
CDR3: CASSLPGQGAGAGELFF

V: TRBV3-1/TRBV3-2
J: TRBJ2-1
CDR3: CASSRASGYEQFF

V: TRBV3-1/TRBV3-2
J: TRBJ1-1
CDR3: CASSQTGYAEAFF

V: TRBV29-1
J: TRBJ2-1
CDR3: CSVVNRESSYNEQFF

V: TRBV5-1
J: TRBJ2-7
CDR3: CASSLVGAGSIYEQYF

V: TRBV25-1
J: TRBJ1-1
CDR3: CASSVNRYAFF

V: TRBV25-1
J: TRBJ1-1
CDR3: CASDRGRNTEAFF

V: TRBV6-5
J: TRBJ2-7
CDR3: CASSYGTQGADEQYF

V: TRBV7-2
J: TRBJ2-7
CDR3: CASSFKGDYSYEQYF

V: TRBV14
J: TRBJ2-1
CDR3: CASSRSRGASNEQFF

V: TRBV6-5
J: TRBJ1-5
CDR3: CASSYSIRGRGGPQHF

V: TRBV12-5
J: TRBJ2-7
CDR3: CASAGNSYEQYF